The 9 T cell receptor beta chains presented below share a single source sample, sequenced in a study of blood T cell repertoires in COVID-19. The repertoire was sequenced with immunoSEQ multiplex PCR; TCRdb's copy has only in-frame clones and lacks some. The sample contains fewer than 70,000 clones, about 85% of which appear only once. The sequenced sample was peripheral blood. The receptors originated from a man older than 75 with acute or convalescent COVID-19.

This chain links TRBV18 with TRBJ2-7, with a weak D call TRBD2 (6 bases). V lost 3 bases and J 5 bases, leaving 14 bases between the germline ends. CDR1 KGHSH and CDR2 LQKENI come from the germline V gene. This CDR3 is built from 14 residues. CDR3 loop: CASSPTSSTNEQYF. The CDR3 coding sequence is TGTGCCAGCTCACCGACTAGTTCCACAAACGAGCAGTACTTC.

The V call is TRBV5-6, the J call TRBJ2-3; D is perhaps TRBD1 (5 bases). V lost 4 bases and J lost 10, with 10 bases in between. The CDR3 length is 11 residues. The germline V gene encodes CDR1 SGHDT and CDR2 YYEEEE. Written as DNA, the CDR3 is TGTGCCAGCAGCCAGGGTGGTGCGCAGTATTTT. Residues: CASSQGGAQYF. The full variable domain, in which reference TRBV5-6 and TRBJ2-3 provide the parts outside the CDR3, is DAGVTQSPTHLIKTRGQQVTLRCSPKSGHDTVSWYQQALGQGPQFIFQYYEEEERQRGNFPDRFSGHQFPNYSSELNVNALLLGDSALYLCASSQGGAQYFGPGTRLTVL.

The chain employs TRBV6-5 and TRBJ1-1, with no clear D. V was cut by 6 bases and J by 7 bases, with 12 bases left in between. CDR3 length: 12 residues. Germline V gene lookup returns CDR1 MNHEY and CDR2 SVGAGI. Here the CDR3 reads CASSSDGDEAFF. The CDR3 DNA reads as TGTGCCAGCAGCTCAGACGGGGATGAAGCTTTCTTT.

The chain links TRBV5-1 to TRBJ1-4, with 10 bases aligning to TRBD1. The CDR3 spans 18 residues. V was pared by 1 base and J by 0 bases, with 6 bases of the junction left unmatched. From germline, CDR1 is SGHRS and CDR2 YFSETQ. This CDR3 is CASSLIPGQGTTNEKLFF. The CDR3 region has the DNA TGCGCCAGCAGCTTGATACCGGGACAGGGGACAACTAATGAAAAACTGTTTTTT.

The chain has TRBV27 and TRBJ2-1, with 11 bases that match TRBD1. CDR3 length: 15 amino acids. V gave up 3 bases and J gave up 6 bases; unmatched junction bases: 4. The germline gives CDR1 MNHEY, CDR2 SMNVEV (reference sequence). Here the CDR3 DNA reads TGTGCCAGCAGTTTCCTCGGACAGGGGGCCAATGAGCAGTTCTTC. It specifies CASSFLGQGANEQFF.

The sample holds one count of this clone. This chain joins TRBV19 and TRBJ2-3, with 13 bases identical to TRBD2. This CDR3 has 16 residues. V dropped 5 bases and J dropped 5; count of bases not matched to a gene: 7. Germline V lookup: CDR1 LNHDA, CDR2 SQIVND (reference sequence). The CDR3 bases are TGTGCCAGTAGTCTAGGACTAGCGGGAGTCAGAGATACGCAGTATTTT. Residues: CASSLGLAGVRDTQYF.

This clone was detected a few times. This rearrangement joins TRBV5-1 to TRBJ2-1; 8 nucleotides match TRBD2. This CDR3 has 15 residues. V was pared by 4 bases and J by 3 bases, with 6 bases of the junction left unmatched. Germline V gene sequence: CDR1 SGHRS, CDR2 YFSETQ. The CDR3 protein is CASSGTSGSYNEQFF. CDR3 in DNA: TGCGCCAGCAGCGGCACTAGCGGTAGCTACAATGAGCAGTTCTTC.

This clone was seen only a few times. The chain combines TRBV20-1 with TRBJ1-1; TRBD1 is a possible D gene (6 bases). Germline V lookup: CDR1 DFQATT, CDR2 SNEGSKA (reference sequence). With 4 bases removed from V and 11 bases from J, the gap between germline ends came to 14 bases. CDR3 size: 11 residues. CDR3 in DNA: TGCAGTGCTACCCCAGGGGCGGCGGCTTTCTTT. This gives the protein CSATPGAAAFF.

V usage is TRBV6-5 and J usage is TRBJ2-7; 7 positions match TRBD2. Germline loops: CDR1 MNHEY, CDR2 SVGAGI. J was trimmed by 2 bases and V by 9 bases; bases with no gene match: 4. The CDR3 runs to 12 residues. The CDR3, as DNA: TGTGCCAGTTGGGGGGGAGCCTACGAGCAGTACTTC. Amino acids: CASWGGAYEQYF.